These T cell receptor beta chains were read from a single sample in a study of cytomegalovirus exposure and HLA in healthy donors. Repertoires were generated with immunoSEQ multiplex PCR, while TCRdb's copy carries only in-frame clones and drops some. Of 200,000 to 250,000 clones in the sample, 70% to 90% were seen once. Source material: PBMCs. These receptor sequences come from a girl aged 2 to 10 in good health and CMV-seronegative. The CDR3 runs from the conserved cysteine through the conserved F or W. A D gene is named only where the DNA matches it firmly. Size is stated for part of the rows, as once, few or many counts, or as a class when the clone is expanded.

j_gene: TRBJ2-7
v_gene: TRBV5-8
abundance: .
d_gene: .
CDR3nt: TGTGCCAGCAGCCCGAGGCGAGTCGGTCCCCACTACGAGCAGTACTTC
CDR3aa: CASSPRRVGPHYEQYF

j_gene: TRBJ2-1
v_gene: TRBV6-4
abundance: .
d_gene: TRBD1
CDR3nt: TGTGCCCCTAGGGGGCAGAGCTCCTACAATGAGCAGTTCTTC
CDR3aa: CAPRGQSSYNEQFF

j_gene: TRBJ1-1
v_gene: TRBV6-5
abundance: .
d_gene: .
CDR3nt: TGTGCCAGCAGTTACGGGGCCACTGAAGCTTTCTTT
CDR3aa: CASSYGATEAFF

j_gene: TRBJ1-4
v_gene: TRBV9
abundance: .
d_gene: TRBD1
CDR3nt: TGTGCCAGCAGCGCGACACAGGGGGCTGGTGAAAAACTGTTTTTT
CDR3aa: CASSATQGAGEKLFF

j_gene: TRBJ1-2
v_gene: TRBV14
abundance: .
d_gene: .
CDR3nt: TGTGCCAGCAGCCAAGACGGGGGGACACTCGCGGTTGGCTACACCTTC
CDR3aa: CASSQDGGTLAVGYTF

j_gene: TRBJ1-5
v_gene: TRBV27
abundance: .
d_gene: .
CDR3nt: TGTGCCAGCAGTTTATTTGGCCCCGTGGGCAATCAGCCCCAGCATTTT
CDR3aa: CASSLFGPVGNQPQHF

j_gene: TRBJ1-5
v_gene: TRBV2
abundance: .
d_gene: TRBD1
CDR3nt: TGTGCCGGGGGACAGTATAGCAATCAGCCCCAGCATTTT
CDR3aa: CAGGQYSNQPQHF

j_gene: TRBJ2-7
v_gene: TRBV10-1
abundance: .
d_gene: TRBD1
CDR3nt: TGCGCCAGCAGTGACTCGAGGACAGGTTCACCCGAGCAGTACTTC
CDR3aa: CASSDSRTGSPEQYF

j_gene: TRBJ1-2
v_gene: TRBV7-6
abundance: .
d_gene: TRBD1
CDR3nt: TGTGCCAGCAGCCCCCCAATTTTGGTGTCGTCAGGGGGCGCGAATGGCTACACCTTC
CDR3aa: CASSPPILVSSGGANGYTF

j_gene: TRBJ1-1
v_gene: TRBV6-5
abundance: .
d_gene: TRBD1
CDR3nt: TGTGCCAGCAGTTACTCCTTAGTATCAGGGGGAACTGAAGCTTTCTTT
CDR3aa: CASSYSLVSGGTEAFF

j_gene: TRBJ1-6
v_gene: TRBV18
abundance: .
d_gene: .
CDR3nt: TGTGCCAGCTCACTTGGGACAACTACAAATTCACCCCTCCACTTT
CDR3aa: CASSLGTTTNSPLHF

j_gene: TRBJ2-7
v_gene: TRBV27
abundance: .
d_gene: .
CDR3nt: TGTGCCAGCAGTTTCGAGAGTAGATACGAGCAGTACTTC
CDR3aa: CASSFESRYEQYF

j_gene: TRBJ2-5
v_gene: TRBV5-1
abundance: .
d_gene: TRBD2
CDR3nt: TGCGCCAGCAGCCAAACTAGCGGGGGGCTGCAAGAGACCCAGTACTTC
CDR3aa: CASSQTSGGLQETQYF

j_gene: TRBJ1-1
v_gene: TRBV27
abundance: few
d_gene: .
CDR3nt: TGTGCCAGCATAGGGGGGGTTTATGGGAACACTGAAGCTTTCTTT
CDR3aa: CASIGGVYGNTEAFF

j_gene: TRBJ2-7
v_gene: TRBV19
abundance: .
d_gene: TRBD2
CDR3nt: TGTGCCAGTAGTAGAAGAATACGTCCCGGGCGGGAGGGCGAGCAGTACTTC
CDR3aa: CASSRRIRPGREGEQYF

j_gene: TRBJ2-3
v_gene: TRBV5-4
abundance: .
d_gene: TRBD2
CDR3nt: TGTGCCAGCAGCTTGCGGCGGGAGGCCGCCATAGATACGCAGTATTTT
CDR3aa: CASSLRREAAIDTQYF

j_gene: TRBJ2-2
v_gene: TRBV27
abundance: .
d_gene: TRBD2
CDR3nt: TGTGCCAGCACCCTCCTAGCGGGAGGACCGAACACCGGGGAGCTGTTTTTT
CDR3aa: CASTLLAGGPNTGELFF

j_gene: TRBJ2-2
v_gene: TRBV5-1
abundance: .
d_gene: TRBD1
CDR3nt: TGCGCCAGCAGTTTAGCCGACAGGGATGACGGGGAGCTGTTTTTT
CDR3aa: CASSLADRDDGELFF

j_gene: TRBJ2-2
v_gene: TRBV4-1
abundance: .
d_gene: .
CDR3nt: TGCGCCAGCAGCCAAGAGGGCCTAGGTGGGCGGGTATCCACCGGGGAGCTGTTTTTT
CDR3aa: CASSQEGLGGRVSTGELFF

j_gene: TRBJ1-2
v_gene: TRBV19
abundance: .
d_gene: .
CDR3nt: TGTGCCAGTAGCAGGGAAGGCTACACCTTC
CDR3aa: CASSREGYTF

j_gene: TRBJ1-4
v_gene: TRBV5-1
abundance: .
d_gene: .
CDR3nt: TGCGCCAGCAGCTTGGCCGGACAAGGGGAAAAACTGTTTTTT
CDR3aa: CASSLAGQGEKLFF

j_gene: TRBJ2-7
v_gene: TRBV27
abundance: .
d_gene: .
CDR3nt: .
CDR3aa: CASSTSTSGSYEQYF

j_gene: TRBJ1-5
v_gene: TRBV6-6
abundance: .
d_gene: TRBD1
CDR3nt: TGTGCCAGCGGCCGACAGGGCGGCAATCAGCCCCAGCATTTT
CDR3aa: CASGRQGGNQPQHF